This T cell receptor beta chain originates from a study of blood T cells in healthy people across ages. General observations from the study: Diversity figures derived from one million T cells were judged to underestimate the true value. Compared with aged donors, long-lived donors showed fewer expanded clones, suggesting selection.

Unmatched junction bases numbered 15, after V lost 5 bases and J lost 4 bases. Germline assignment: CDR1 MNHEY and CDR2 SMNVEV (reference sequence). The CDR3 sequence is 17 residues long. This clonotype was observed a handful of times. Antigen unknown. Donors were healthy Caucasian individuals from Russia aged about 6 to 95. Alongside a J-beta primer mix, a sample-barcoded 5' primer served in a second PCR lasting about 7 to 11 cycles. TCRdb itself ran the 5' RACE reads through MiXCR, one entry per CDR3 protein. The table includes about 1.8 million distinct CDR3 sequences, roughly 50% detected once. Sequencing was performed on blood. The V and J genes are TRBV27 and TRBJ1-2; 8 bases line up with TRBD1. The clonotype comes from a woman aged 40 to 50 in good health. Here the CDR3 DNA reads TGTGCCAGCAGTCCGTCGACAGGGGTCCACCGTGTCTATGGCTACACCTTC. Residues: CASSPSTGVHRVYGYTF.